The 31 T cell receptor beta chains presented below share a single source sample, sequenced in a study of blood T cell repertoires in COVID-19. Clones were read by immunoSEQ multiplex PCR, and TCRdb kept only the in-frame ones, dropping some. The repertoire holds 150,000 to 180,000 clones, with about three quarters as singletons. Sequenced sample: peripheral blood. The receptor source for this set is an older man with acute or convalescent COVID-19.

The chain couples TRBV5-5 to TRBJ2-2; 12 bases are a match to TRBD1. Germline assignment: CDR1 SGHKS and CDR2 YYEKEE (reference sequence). The CDR3 sequence is 18 residues long. Unmatched junction bases numbered 8, after V lost 1 base and J lost 4 bases. The CDR3 region has the DNA TGTGCCAGCAGCTTGATTGGGACAGGGGGCGCGGGCACCGGGGAGCTGTTTTTT. Translating it yields CASSLIGTGGAGTGELFF.

The chain carries TRBV4-2 and TRBJ1-5; 8 positions match TRBD1. The CDR3 runs 15 residues. CDR1 is LGHNA and CDR2 is YNFKEQ in the germline V gene. Trimming removed 6 bases from V and 4 bases from J; junction bases left unmatched: 8. CDR3 nucleotide sequence: TGTGCCAGCAGACGCCAGGGGGCAGAGAATCAGCCCCAGCATTTT. Its protein is CASRRQGAENQPQHF.

The gene calls are TRBV7-2 and TRBJ2-6; D is possibly TRBD1 (5 bases). The CDR3 totals 18 residues. V was clipped by 2 bases and J by 1 base, with 15 bases between them. CDR1 is SGHTA and CDR2 is FQGNSA in the germline V gene. The CDR3: CASSLKGFLLSGANVLTF. The CDR3 bases are TGTGCCAGCAGCTTAAAGGGGTTCCTTCTTTCTGGGGCCAACGTCCTGACTTTC.

V gene TRBV30 combines with J gene TRBJ2-4; tentatively, D is TRBD1 (6 bases). CDR1 and CDR2 (germline): GTSNPN, SVGIG (reference sequence). The V gene lost 4 bases and the J gene lost 6 bases, with 10 bases spanning the gap. The CDR3 covers 12 residues. For the CDR3, the DNA is TGTGCCTGGACAACAGGGCCAAACATTCAGTACTTC. This encodes CAWTTGPNIQYF.

CDR3 sequence reads: CASSEGRWVTPGQPQHF. CDR3 in DNA: TGTGCCAGCAGTGAAGGACGGTGGGTTACCCCGGGACAGCCCCAGCATTTT. This chain links TRBV6-1 with TRBJ1-5; D gene uncertain. There are 17 residues in the CDR3. V was cut by 1 base and J by 7 bases, with 20 bases left in between. CDR1 and CDR2 from the germline V gene are MNHNS and SASEGT.

J is TRBJ2-7 and V is TRBV29-1; 8 bases are shared with TRBD1. Germline CDR1 SQVTM, CDR2 ANQGSEA. Trimming at V came to 1 base and at J to 7 bases, leaving 15 bases not matched to a gene. The CDR3 is made up of 16 amino acids. CDR3 nucleotides: TGCAGCGTTGAAGTCAAGGGGCAGGGGGCCGACGGGGAGCAGTACGTC. This codes for CSVEVKGQGADGEQYV.

Only a few counts were recorded for this clone. This chain uses TRBV2 with TRBJ2-7, with a possible D match to TRBD1 (6 bases). This CDR3 is built from 15 residues. Germline-derived CDR1 and CDR2 are SNHLY and FYNNEI. The V and J ends lost 6 bases and 1 base respectively, with 16 bases between them. CDR3 loop: CASRERVDSSYEQYF. CDR3 sequence (DNA): TGTGCCAGCAGAGAGAGAGTGGACAGTTCCTACGAGCAGTACTTC.

This sequence joins TRBV18 and TRBJ2-7; D is perhaps TRBD2 (7 bases). The CDR3 covers 13 residues. CDR1 is KGHSH, CDR2 LQKENI, per germline. Trimming took off 3 bases at V and 7 bases at J, with 13 bases between the two ends. The CDR3 sequence is CASSPGGPGEQYF. DNA of the CDR3: TGTGCCAGCTCACCGGGGGGGCCCGGGGAGCAGTACTTC.

This chain joins TRBV19 and TRBJ2-3; D is uncertain. This CDR3 has 15 amino acids. Germline V gene data show CDR1 as LNHDA and CDR2 as SQIVND (reference sequence). The ends were cut back, 9 bases at V and 5 bases at J, with 21 bases in the middle. In nucleotides, the CDR3 is TGTGCCAGCAACTCCCTAGGCGGTCGCGGAGATACGCAGTATTTT. Translation: CASNSLGGRGDTQYF.

V and J are TRBV7-2 and TRBJ2-5, with a tentative D call TRBD1 (6 bases). The CDR3 consists of 15 residues. V shed 5 bases and J shed 3 bases, with 16 bases lying between them. Germline CDR1 SGHTA, CDR2 FQGNSA. The CDR3 DNA reads TGTGCCAGCAGCCCCGGGACAATAGGAAAAGAGACCCAGTACTTC. This gives the protein CASSPGTIGKETQYF. Full variable domain (remainder filled in from reference TRBV7-2 and TRBJ2-5): GAGVSQSPSNKVTEKGKDVELRCDPISGHTALYWYRQSLGQGLEFLIYFQGNSAPDKSGLPSDRFSAERTGGSVSTLTIQRTQQEDSAVYLCASSPGTIGKETQYFGPGTRLLVL.

There are many counts of this clone. The chain uses TRBV5-1 and TRBJ1-1; 7 bases agree with TRBD1. The CDR3 contains 15 residues. Germline-derived CDR1 and CDR2 are SGHRS and YFSETQ. With 4 bases clipped from V and 2 bases from J, the junction kept 8 bases outside the gene matches. The chain's CDR3 is CASSTTDRSNTEAFF. CDR3 bases: TGCGCCAGCAGCACTACGGACAGGTCCAACACTGAAGCTTTCTTT.

DNA for the CDR3: TGTGCCATCAGTGAGAGGACTAGCGGGGGGGCCTGGAGAAATGAGCAGTTCTTC. This translates into CAISERTSGGAWRNEQFF. V and J are TRBV10-3 and TRBJ2-1; 15 nucleotides align to TRBD2. The V and J ends lost 2 bases and 7 bases, in that order; junction bases with no gene match: 9. Germline CDR1 ENHRY, CDR2 SYGVKD. The CDR3 spans 18 residues.

The J gene is TRBJ1-3, the V gene TRBV2; tentative D call: TRBD1 (5 bases). The CDR3 sequence is 12 residues long. Per germline, CDR1 SNHLY and CDR2 FYNNEI. Deletions cut 6 bases from V and 4 bases from J, with 7 bases between. In DNA form, the CDR3 reads TGTGCCAGCAGGGGGCTAGGAAACACCATATATTTT. Protein: CASRGLGNTIYF.

This rearrangement joins TRBV18 to TRBJ1-5, with 8 bases aligning to TRBD1. Germline V gene lookup returns CDR1 KGHSH and CDR2 LQKENI. The CDR3 totals 16 residues. V shed 2 bases, J shed 2 bases, and the junction held 5 bases outside the gene matches. CDR3 in amino acids: CASSPSGGEGNQPQHF. For the CDR3, the DNA is TGTGCCAGCTCACCATCAGGGGGCGAGGGCAATCAGCCCCAGCATTTT.

This clone was seen a handful of times. The chain has TRBV5-1 and TRBJ2-5, with 7 bases fitting TRBD1. The CDR3 loop spans 15 amino acids. J lost 1 base, V lost 0 bases, and 3 bases had no gene match. Germline CDR1 and CDR2: SGHRS and YFSETQ. CDR3 sequence reads: CASSLGDSLQETQYF. DNA of the CDR3: TGCGCCAGCAGCTTGGGGGACAGCCTCCAAGAGACCCAGTACTTC.

The rearrangement joins TRBV18 to TRBJ2-2, with a possible D match to TRBD1 (6 bases). V lost 1 base to trimming and J lost 0 bases, with 6 bases between them. CDR3 length: 15 amino acids. Per germline, CDR1 KGHSH and CDR2 LQKENI. For the CDR3, the DNA is TGTGCCAGCTCACCACGACAGGCGAACACCGGGGAGCTGTTTTTT. It codes for CASSPRQANTGELFF.

The chain carries TRBV15 and TRBJ2-4, with TRBD2 matching over 10 bases. The CDR3 contains 16 residues. Per germline, CDR1 LNHNV and CDR2 YYDKDF (reference sequence). V lost 1 base, J lost 6 bases, and 6 bases stayed unmatched. The CDR3 DNA is TGTGCCACCAGCAGAGTTAGCGGGGGGCGGGGAAACATTCAGTACTTC. It codes for CATSRVSGGRGNIQYF.

This clone was seen a few times. The rearrangement joins TRBV27 to TRBJ2-7; TRBD1 agrees at 11 bases. Germline lookup yields CDR1 MNHEY and CDR2 SMNVEV (reference sequence). V gave up 6 bases and J gave up 3 bases; unmatched junction bases: 4. The CDR3 has 14 amino acids. Here the CDR3 DNA reads TGTGCCAGCAGACGCGGGACAGGGGGCTACGAGCAGTACTTC. Translating gives CASRRGTGGYEQYF.

The chain links TRBV11-1 to TRBJ1-1; weak D call: TRBD1 (5 bases). Trimming took off 3 bases at V and 4 bases at J, with 9 bases between the two ends. Germline-derived CDR1 and CDR2 are SGHAT and FQDESV (reference sequence). CDR3 size: 13 residues. CDR3 bases: TGTGCCAGCAGCTTGGGGGAGGCCACTGAAGCTTTCTTT. This codes for CASSLGEATEAFF.

In its sample, this clone was seen once. This CDR3 is CASSKTPDNYEQYF. The CDR3 DNA is TGTGCCAGTAGTAAAACCCCGGACAACTACGAGCAGTACTTC. V and J are TRBV19 and TRBJ2-7, with D perhaps TRBD1 (5 bases). Per the germline V gene, CDR1 is LNHDA and CDR2 is SQIVND (reference sequence). This CDR3 is built from 14 residues. V lost 4 bases to trimming and J lost 3 bases, with 13 bases between them.

This sequence joins TRBV5-6 and TRBJ2-1; D call uncertain. CDR1 and CDR2 (germline): SGHDT, YYEEEE. The CDR3 has 16 amino acids. Trimming left V 4 bases short and J 5 bases short, with 19 bases between. The CDR3 DNA reads TGTGCCAGCAGCCCCCCCAGCGCATTATACGACAATGAGCAGTTCTTC. It encodes CASSPPSALYDNEQFF. Filled out from reference TRBV5-6 and TRBJ2-1, the complete variable domain reads DAGVTQSPTHLIKTRGQQVTLRCSPKSGHDTVSWYQQALGQGPQFIFQYYEEEERQRGNFPDRFSGHQFPNYSSELNVNALLLGDSALYLCASSPPSALYDNEQFFGPGTRLTVL.

The chain employs TRBV7-9 and TRBJ1-2, with 8 bases that match TRBD1. This CDR3 comprises 15 residues. Germline V gene data show CDR1 as SEHNR and CDR2 as FQNEAQ (reference sequence). The trim removed 3 bases at V and 8 bases at J, leaving 11 bases unmatched. DNA of the CDR3: TGTGCCAGCAGCTTGGGACAGGCTCCTTTGGGGGGCTACACCTTC. Translated, it gives CASSLGQAPLGGYTF.

A few counts support this clone. V and J are TRBV3-1 (or the pseudogene TRBV3-2) and TRBJ1-3; a possible D gene is TRBD1 (5 bases). The CDR3 length is 16 residues. Per germline, CDR1 LGHDT and CDR2 YNNKEL (reference sequence). Trimming took 2 bases from V and 0 from J, leaving 11 bases between them. The CDR3 here is CASSQTGGDSGNTIYF. The CDR3 DNA is TGTGCCAGCAGCCAAACCGGGGGGGACTCTGGAAACACCATATATTTT.

This clone has just a few counts. The rearrangement joins TRBV11-2 to TRBJ1-6; 7 positions agree with TRBD1. J lost 10 bases, V lost 1 base, and 16 bases had no gene match. The CDR3 runs to 18 residues. The germline V gene encodes CDR1 SGHAT and CDR2 FQNNGV. This CDR3 is CASSLAAQLQGPGSPLHF. CDR3 DNA: TGTGCCAGCAGCTTAGCGGCACAATTACAGGGGCCCGGGTCACCCCTCCACTTT.

The CDR3 sequence is CASSPKGRDYGYTF. CDR3 coding DNA: TGTGCCAGCTCACCGAAGGGCAGGGACTATGGCTACACCTTC. The rearrangement joins TRBV18 to TRBJ1-2, with D possibly being TRBD1 (5 bases). Germline lookup yields CDR1 KGHSH and CDR2 LQKENI. CDR3 size: 14 residues. The ends were cut back, 3 bases at V and 3 bases at J, with 11 bases in the middle.

This clone was seen only once. The chain uses TRBV7-6 and TRBJ2-2, with TRBD2 matching over 8 bases. CDR3 length equals 15 residues. V trimming: 2 bases; J trimming: 5 bases; junction bases outside the gene matches: 4. Germline V gene lookup returns CDR1 SGHVS and CDR2 FNYEAQ. CDR3 region: CASSLPRGGTGELFF. CDR3 nucleotides: TGTGCCAGCAGCTTACCTCGGGGGGGGACCGGGGAGCTGTTTTTT.

J is TRBJ2-7 and V is TRBV11-3; the D gene is possibly TRBD1 (6 bases). Germline values: CDR1 SGHNT, CDR2 YENEEA. This CDR3 region has 13 residues. V was cut by 5 bases and J by 4 bases, with 12 bases left in between. CDR3: CASSPYREYEQYF. The CDR3 coding sequence is TGTGCCAGCAGCCCTTACAGGGAGTACGAGCAGTACTTC.

The CDR3 sequence is CASSSDMNTEAFF. For the CDR3, the DNA is TGTGCCAGCAGCTCGGACATGAACACTGAAGCTTTCTTT. The chain has TRBV11-3 and TRBJ1-1, with a possible D match to TRBD1 (5 bases). Germline CDR1 reads SGHNT; CDR2 reads YENEEA. The CDR3 has 13 amino acids. The germline V and J ends were trimmed by 4 bases and 0 bases, with 6 bases remaining between them.

The chain joins TRBV5-1 to TRBJ2-5; D remains ambiguous. The CDR3 extends over 12 amino acids. V was clipped by 0 bases and J by 5 bases, with 5 bases between them. From germline, CDR1 is SGHRS and CDR2 YFSETQ. The CDR3 DNA reads as TGCGCCAGCAGCTTGGATGAGGAGACCCAGTACTTC. It encodes CASSLDEETQYF.

The chain employs TRBV29-1 and TRBJ2-5; weak D call: TRBD1 (5 bases). The CDR3 loop spans 11 amino acids. Trimming stripped 6 bases from V and 4 bases from J, with 9 bases between. The V gene's germline CDR1 is SQVTM and CDR2 ANQGSEA. The CDR3 is CSVREPETQYF. The DNA for the CDR3 is TGCAGCGTCAGGGAACCAGAGACCCAGTACTTC.

The chain joins TRBV19 to TRBJ2-2; 8 bases match TRBD2. V lost 3 bases, J lost 5 bases, and 17 bases stayed unmatched. The CDR3 covers 19 residues. From germline, CDR1 is LNHDA and CDR2 SQIVND (reference sequence). CDR3 region: CASSIRPGPGGRRTGELFF. In DNA form, the CDR3 reads TGTGCCAGTAGTATTCGACCGGGGCCGGGGGGGAGGCGGACCGGGGAGCTGTTTTTT.